A single sample gave rise to the 20 T cell receptor beta chains below, sequenced in a study of spatial heterogeneity in lung cancer. The time point here: sample taken at primary tumor resection. TCRdb reanalysed the 5' RACE reads using MiXCR and keeps one entry per CDR3 protein. The sample has around 15,000 distinct CDR3 sequences; 3.6% are singletons. The material sequenced was normal lung tissue next to the tumor, taken at surgery. The receptor source for this set is a male donor with early-stage non-small cell lung cancer.

This clonotype was counted many times. This beta chain is an unintended read in a library built for alpha chains; its size means little. The chain uses TRBV4-1 and TRBJ2-7; 7 bases are shared with TRBD1. The V gene end was trimmed by 0 bases and the J gene end by 7 bases; junction bases not matched to a gene: 6. CDR3 length equals 14 residues. The germline V gene encodes CDR1 MGHRA and CDR2 YSYEKL. The CDR3 here is CASSQDLQGQEQYF. The CDR3 bases are TGCGCCAGCAGCCAAGATTTACAGGGGCAAGAGCAGTACTTC.

This clonotype occurred many times. Little can be read into the size of this beta chain, an off-target read in a library designed for alpha chains. This chain joins TRBV11-2 and TRBJ2-1; D is unclear. The germline V and J ends were trimmed by 4 bases and 8 bases, with 21 bases remaining between them. The germline gives CDR1 SGHAT, CDR2 FQNNGV. The length of the CDR3 is 16 residues. The CDR3 is CASSSLFAVIFDEQFF. CDR3 bases: TGTGCCAGCAGCTCTCTTTTCGCGGTTATCTTCGATGAGCAGTTCTTC.

This clonotype was found many times. For a library built for alpha chains, this beta chain is a stray read; little rests on its size. The rearrangement uses TRBV5-1 and TRBJ2-6; D remains ambiguous. The germline V and J ends were trimmed by 4 bases and 0 bases, with 8 bases remaining between them. CDR1 and CDR2 from the germline V gene are SGHRS and YFSETQ. The CDR3 consists of 15 residues. This CDR3 is CASSQEYSGANVLTF. In nucleotides, the CDR3 is TGCGCCAGCAGCCAAGAGTACTCTGGGGCCAACGTCCTGACTTTC.

In this sample, this clonotype turned up many times. This beta chain is off target for a library built for alpha chains, so its abundance means little. This sequence joins TRBV3-1 and TRBJ1-1; a possible D gene is TRBD1 (5 bases). Germline V gene data show CDR1 as LGHDT and CDR2 as YNNKEL (reference sequence). Trimming cost V 1 base and J 0 bases, with 9 bases left between them. The CDR3 has 15 amino acids. The CDR3 bases are TGTGCCAGCAGCCAAGGTTCGGGGCTGAACACTGAAGCTTTCTTT. Translation gives CASSQGSGLNTEAFF. Filled out from reference TRBV3-1 and TRBJ1-1, the complete variable domain reads DTAVSQTPKYLVTQMGNDKSIKCEQNLGHDTMYWYKQDSKKFLKIMFSYNNKELIINETVPNRFSPKSPDKAHLNLHINSLELGDSAVYFCASSQGSGLNTEAFFGQGTRLTVV.

The table lists this clonotype with many counts. This beta chain turned up in a library designed for alpha chains; as an off-target read, its abundance says little. The CDR3 region has the DNA TGTGCCAGCAGCCGAGACTCCCTAGCGGGAGAGCAGTTCTTC. It encodes CASSRDSLAGEQFF. V usage is TRBV14 and J usage is TRBJ2-1, with 9 bases that match TRBD2. V was pared by 4 bases and J by 10 bases, with 8 bases of the junction left unmatched. Germline V gives CDR1 SGHDN, CDR2 FVKESK. The CDR3 runs 14 residues. The variable domain in full, with the rest retrieved from reference TRBV14 and TRBJ2-1, is EAGVTQFPSHSVIEKGQTVTLRCDPISGHDNLYWYRRVMGKEIKFLLHFVKESKQDESGMPNNRFLAERTGGTYSTLKVQPAELEDSGVYFCASSRDSLAGEQFFGPGTRLTVL.

This clonotype has ten or more counts. The size of this beta chain means little, since it is a stray read in a library made for alpha chains. The chain is built from TRBV24-1 and TRBJ2-5; TRBD1 aligns across 8 bases. In germline, CDR1 is KGHDR, CDR2 SFDVKD. The CDR3 covers 16 residues. The junction had 8 bases not matched to a gene; V was cut back by 4 bases and J by 2 bases. CDR3 amino acids: CATSDLGTGSQETQYF. The CDR3 DNA reads as TGTGCCACCAGTGACCTGGGGACAGGCTCACAAGAGACCCAGTACTTC.

The table lists this clonotype with many counts. This beta chain appears as a stray read in a library generated for alpha chains; its size is not informative. The chain combines TRBV29-1 with TRBJ1-2; no firm D call. The CDR3 contains 11 residues. Deletions cut 2 bases from V and 7 bases from J, with 8 bases between. The V gene's germline CDR1 is SQVTM and CDR2 ANQGSEA. CDR3 coding DNA: TGCAGCGTTGAACGGGGATCTGGCTACACCTTC. It encodes CSVERGSGYTF.

Ten or more counts support this clonotype. This beta chain represents an off-target read in a library built for alpha chains; its size is of limited meaning. The CDR3 region has the DNA TGCAGTGCTAGAGATCGGCAGGGGGACGGCAATCAGCCCCAGCATTTT. It translates to CSARDRQGDGNQPQHF. The V call is TRBV20-1, the J call TRBJ1-5, with 7 nucleotides matching TRBD1. From germline, CDR1 is DFQATT and CDR2 SNEGSKA (reference sequence). The CDR3 consists of 16 residues. Germline trimming cut 0 bases from V and 2 bases from J; bases unmatched to any gene: 7.

At least ten counts were recorded for this clonotype. Relative to the germline gene, one junction end is altered; a read error may explain this. Little can be read into the size of this beta chain, an off-target read in a library designed for alpha chains. The chain has TRBV7-2 and TRBJ1-2; no reliable D call. The germline V gene encodes CDR1 SGHTA and CDR2 FQGNSA. The CDR3 is 12 amino acids. As DNA, the CDR3 is TGTGCCAGCAGCTCCCCGGCAGGCCTACCACATTTC. Protein: CASSSPAGLPHF.

Concerning this clonotype itself: With the library built for alpha chains, this beta chain is off target and its frequency is not meaningful. The CDR3 reads CASSLTSGANVLTF. The CDR3 DNA follows: TGTGCCAGCAGCTTAACCTCTGGGGCCAACGTCCTGACTTTC. The chain joins TRBV7-4 to TRBJ2-6; no clear D. CDR1 is SGHVT and CDR2 is SQSDAQ in the germline V gene. The CDR3 contains 14 residues. V shed 2 bases and J shed 0 bases, with 2 bases lying between them. The variable domain in full, completed from reference TRBV7-4 and TRBJ2-6, reads GAGVSQSPRYKVAKRGRDVALRCDSISGHVTLYWYRQTLGQGSEVLTYSQSDAQRDKSGRPSGRFSAERPERSVSTLKIQRTEQGDSAVYLCASSLTSGANVLTFGAGSRLTVL.

As to this clonotype: Since it is a stray read in a library aimed at alpha chains, this beta chain has a size that is not meaningful. This chain connects TRBV6-4 to TRBJ1-2; the D gene is possibly TRBD1 (5 bases). Between the trimmed V and J ends, which lost 3 bases and 7 bases, there was a span of 15 bases. The CDR3 has 14 residues. Germline V lookup: CDR1 MRHNA, CDR2 SNTAGT. CDR3 coding DNA: TGTGCCAGCAGTGAAAATTTACAGGCGAGTGGCTACACCTTC. Encoded protein: CASSENLQASGYTF.

This clonotype showed up many times. Since it is a stray read in a library aimed at alpha chains, this beta chain has a size that is not meaningful. The V and J genes are TRBV5-5 and TRBJ1-1, with 9 bases fitting TRBD1. J gave up 1 base and V 4 bases, and 11 bases lay outside the gene matches. In germline, CDR1 is SGHKS, CDR2 YYEKEE (reference sequence). The CDR3 extends over 17 amino acids. This CDR3 is CASSQSGTGRSNTEAFF. The DNA of the CDR3 is TGTGCCAGCAGCCAATCCGGGACAGGGCGCTCGAACACTGAAGCTTTCTTT.

This clonotype came up many times. The library was built for alpha chains, so this beta chain is an off-target read and its size means little. The genes are TRBV29-1 and TRBJ2-6; TRBD2 aligns across 7 bases. The V and J ends lost 7 bases and 2 bases, in that order; junction bases with no gene match: 2. Per germline, CDR1 SQVTM and CDR2 ANQGSEA. This CDR3 has 13 residues. The DNA of the CDR3 is TGCAGCGCCCGGGAGGCTGGGGCCAACGTCCTGACTTTC. Translated, it gives CSAREAGANVLTF.

Points on this clonotype: This beta chain is an unintended read in a library built for alpha chains; its size means little. The V gene is TRBV6-1, the J gene TRBJ2-5, with 8 bases fitting TRBD1. Trimming took 6 bases from V and 5 from J; bases not matched to a gene: 17. The CDR3 spans 17 residues. Germline CDR1 and CDR2: MNHNS and SASEGT. CDR3 region: CASRARYDRGGSETQYF. Written as DNA, the CDR3 is TGTGCCAGCAGAGCCCGATACGACAGGGGTGGGTCGGAGACCCAGTACTTC.

Ten or more counts support this clonotype. This beta chain is off target for a library built for alpha chains, so its abundance means little. The rearrangement joins TRBV12-3 or TRBV12-4 to TRBJ2-6; D is uncertain. V dropped 4 bases and J dropped 0 bases, with 7 bases sitting between them. CDR3 length: 15 amino acids. CDR3 DNA sequence: TGTGCCAGCAGTTCCCAAAACTCTGGGGCCAACGTCCTGACTTTC. It translates to CASSSQNSGANVLTF.

This clonotype was recorded many times. This beta chain is a stray sequence in a library constructed for alpha chains; its clone size is not meaningful. The chain combines TRBV7-2 with TRBJ2-3; TRBD2 matches 10 bases. The V gene end was trimmed by 5 bases and the J gene end by 6 bases; junction bases not matched to a gene: 14. The CDR3 length is 17 residues. Germline V lookup: CDR1 SGHTA, CDR2 FQGNSA. CDR3 protein: CASSPLASSGRSDTQYF. CDR3 coding DNA: TGTGCCAGCAGCCCCCTGGCCTCTAGCGGGAGATCGGATACGCAGTATTTT.

This clonotype was seen at least ten times. This beta chain came through as a stray read in a library set up for alpha chains, and its size says little. The chain is built from TRBV15 and TRBJ2-7; 8 nucleotides line up with TRBD1. Germline assignment: CDR1 LNHNV and CDR2 YYDKDF (reference sequence). V lost 1 base to trimming and J lost 1 base; unmatched junction nucleotides: 3. This CDR3 is built from 15 residues. CDR3: CATSRGDRKSYEQYF. In DNA, the CDR3 is TGTGCCACCAGCAGAGGGGACAGGAAATCCTACGAGCAGTACTTC.

Many counts were recorded for this clonotype. Being off target in a library aimed at alpha chains, this beta chain has a size of little meaning. The chain combines TRBV29-1 with TRBJ2-2; D ambiguous. This CDR3 region has 17 residues. Germline V gives CDR1 SQVTM, CDR2 ANQGSEA. V dropped 0 bases and J dropped 0 bases, with 14 bases sitting between them. The CDR3 nucleotides are TGCAGCGTTGAAGATCTTGGACGGGCTACGAACACCGGGGAGCTGTTTTTT. This translates into CSVEDLGRATNTGELFF.

This clonotype came up many times. This beta chain slipped into a library made for alpha chains as a stray read, so its size is not meaningful. This rearrangement joins TRBV7-2 to TRBJ2-7, with 8 bases matching TRBD1. Trimming cost V 5 bases and J 0 bases; bases outside gene matches: 3. From germline, CDR1 is SGHTA and CDR2 FQGNSA. The CDR3 has 14 residues. CDR3 protein: CASSPGQASYEQYF. The CDR3 DNA is TGTGCCAGCAGCCCGGGACAGGCCTCCTACGAGCAGTACTTC.

This clonotype was detected ten times or more. Found in a library prepared for alpha chains, this beta chain is an off-target read, and its abundance has little meaning. This chain uses TRBV5-5 with TRBJ2-7; TRBD1 matches 7 bases. Germline-derived CDR1 and CDR2 are SGHKS and YYEKEE (reference sequence). The CDR3 length is 15 residues. The V gene end was trimmed by 5 bases and the J gene end by 2 bases; junction bases not matched to a gene: 10. The CDR3 here is CASSEQWDRTYEQYF. CDR3 bases: TGTGCCAGCAGTGAGCAATGGGACAGAACCTACGAGCAGTACTTC.